These T cell receptor beta chains were read from a single sample in a study of cytomegalovirus exposure and HLA in healthy donors. Sequencing used immunoSEQ multiplex PCR; TCRdb keeps in-frame clones, though not all of them. The sample has approximately 160,000 clones; approximately 80% are singletons. The sample consisted of PBMCs. The source is a woman in her forties in good health and CMV-seropositive. Each CDR3 is given with its conserved first and last residue. D genes are given only for firm matches. Clone size is not always given. Where it is, it says once, few, many or a class for expanded clones.

length: 14; J: TRBJ2-7; D: -; V: TRBV29-1; size: -; DNA: TGCAGCGTTGAAGTTCAGGGGCATGTACACGAGCAGTACTTC; CDR3: CSVEVQGHVHEQYF
length: 14; J: TRBJ2-7; D: -; V: TRBV5-1; size: -; DNA: TGCGCCAGCACCGGGACTCCCCAGGGTCACGAGCAGTACTTC; CDR3: CASTGTPQGHEQYF
length: 14; J: TRBJ1-6; D: TRBD1; V: TRBV7-6; size: -; DNA: TGTGCCAGCAGCTCCACAGGGGGATATTCACCCCTCCACTTT; CDR3: CASSSTGGYSPLHF
length: 15; J: TRBJ2-3; D: -; V: TRBV15; size: -; DNA: TGTGCCACCAGCAGTCCCACAGGGCTTGGAGTTACGCAGTATTTT; CDR3: CATSSPTGLGVTQYF
length: 17; J: TRBJ1-2; D: TRBD1; V: TRBV5-8; size: -; DNA: TGTGCCAGCAGCTTGATGCCCGGGACAGGGTTAGCAGATGGCTACACCTTC; CDR3: CASSLMPGTGLADGYTF
length: 14; J: TRBJ2-5; D: -; V: TRBV5-8; size: -; DNA: TGTGCCAGCACCTCCGGGACAATGATACAGACCCAGTACTTC; CDR3: CASTSGTMIQTQYF
length: 14; J: TRBJ1-5; D: -; V: TRBV4-2; size: once; DNA: TGTGCCAGCAGCCAAGAGGCAGATTATCAGCCCCAGCATTTT; CDR3: CASSQEADYQPQHF
length: 15; J: TRBJ2-1; D: TRBD2; V: TRBV7-2; size: -; DNA: TGTGCCAGCAGCTTAGTAGGGACTAGCTACAATGAGCAGTTCTTC; CDR3: CASSLVGTSYNEQFF
length: 14; J: TRBJ2-7; D: TRBD1; V: TRBV30; size: -; DNA: TGTGCCTGGAACCCGGGACAGGGGTTCGACGAGCAGTACTTC; CDR3: CAWNPGQGFDEQYF
length: 14; J: TRBJ1-4; D: TRBD1; V: TRBV5-1; size: few; DNA: TGCGCCAGCAGCCCAGGACAGGGCCGGGAAAAACTGTTTTTT; CDR3: CASSPGQGREKLFF
length: 15; J: TRBJ2-3; D: -; V: TRBV5-1; size: few; DNA: TGCGCCAGCAGACCTGGGGGCAGGGGCGCAGATACGCAGTATTTT; CDR3: CASRPGGRGADTQYF
length: 17; J: TRBJ1-6; D: -; V: TRBV19; size: -; DNA: -; CDR3: CASSIEFLRQGSSPLHF
length: 16; J: TRBJ1-1; D: -; V: TRBV7-2; size: -; DNA: TGTGCCAGCAGCTTAGGGGGGGGCGGAACGAACACTGAAGCTTTCTTT; CDR3: CASSLGGGGTNTEAFF
length: 14; J: TRBJ2-5; D: -; V: TRBV18; size: -; DNA: TGTGCCAGCTCACCACCGAGCATACAAGAGACCCAGTACTTC; CDR3: CASSPPSIQETQYF
length: 16; J: TRBJ2-3; D: TRBD2; V: TRBV19; size: -; DNA: TGTGCCAGTAGTGCGGGACTAGCGGGGGGATTGGATACGCAGTATTTT; CDR3: CASSAGLAGGLDTQYF
length: 14; J: TRBJ2-1; D: -; V: TRBV5-1; size: -; DNA: TGCGCCAGCAGCCCGGCTAGCTCCTACAATGAGCAGTTCTTC; CDR3: CASSPASSYNEQFF
length: 14; J: TRBJ2-5; D: -; V: TRBV19; size: -; DNA: TGTGCCAGTAGTATAGATAATAGAAGAGAGACCCAGTACTTC; CDR3: CASSIDNRRETQYF
length: 13; J: TRBJ1-1; D: -; V: TRBV30; size: few; DNA: TGTGCCTGGAGGGGGACACGCTACACTGAAGCTTTCTTT; CDR3: CAWRGTRYTEAFF
length: 13; J: TRBJ2-5; D: -; V: TRBV30; size: few; DNA: TGTGCCTGGAGTGTACGTCTTCGGGAGACCCAGTACTTC; CDR3: CAWSVRLRETQYF
length: 17; J: TRBJ2-1; D: TRBD2; V: TRBV28; size: -; DNA: TGTGCCAGCAGTTTCCCGCTAGCGGGGGCACCTTACAATGAGCAGTTCTTC; CDR3: CASSFPLAGAPYNEQFF
length: 18; J: TRBJ2-7; D: TRBD2; V: TRBV4-1; size: -; DNA: TGCGCCAGCAGCCAGAGAGGTAGCGGGGTAGCGGGAGGGTACGAGCAGTACTTC; CDR3: CASSQRGSGVAGGYEQYF
length: 13; J: TRBJ2-5; D: -; V: TRBV29-1; size: -; DNA: TGCAGCGTTGGAAGGGGCCGATTAGAGACCCAGTACTTC; CDR3: CSVGRGRLETQYF
length: 13; J: TRBJ2-5; D: -; V: TRBV10-3; size: -; DNA: TGTGCCATCAGCGAGGGGGAGAGTCAGACCCAGTACTTC; CDR3: CAISEGESQTQYF
length: 14; J: TRBJ2-2; D: TRBD2; V: TRBV30; size: -; DNA: TGTGCCTGGGGCGTTCTAGCGGCGTCCGGGGAGCTGTTTTTT; CDR3: CAWGVLAASGELFF
length: 13; J: TRBJ1-2; D: -; V: TRBV10-1; size: -; DNA: TGCGCCAGCAGTGCGGGTTTTGACTATGGCTACACCTTC; CDR3: CASSAGFDYGYTF
length: 16; J: TRBJ2-3; D: -; V: TRBV28; size: -; DNA: TGTGCCAGCAGTCCCCTCCGGGGGTCTCGCACAGATACGCAGTATTTT; CDR3: CASSPLRGSRTDTQYF
length: 14; J: TRBJ1-4; D: -; V: TRBV19; size: -; DNA: TGTGCCAGTAGTTCCGCCTCGGCTAATGAAAAACTGTTTTTT; CDR3: CASSSASANEKLFF
length: 14; J: TRBJ1-2; D: -; V: TRBV11-2; size: -; DNA: TGTGCCAGCAGCTTGATCACAGGGACGGACGGCTACACCTTC; CDR3: CASSLITGTDGYTF
length: 18; J: TRBJ2-7; D: TRBD2; V: TRBV27; size: -; DNA: TGTGCCAGCAGTTTATTTGGCAGGTTAGGACGGCTCGGGGGGAGGCAGTACTTC; CDR3: CASSLFGRLGRLGGRQYF
length: 15; J: TRBJ2-7; D: TRBD2; V: TRBV10-2; size: -; DNA: TGCGCCAGCAGTGCCACGGGCGGGGGGGTTGACGAGCAGTACTTC; CDR3: CASSATGGGVDEQYF
length: 17; J: TRBJ2-7; D: TRBD1; V: TRBV10-2; size: -; DNA: TGCGCCAGCAGTGAGTTTGGGAGGACAGGGGGACCCTACGAGCAGTACTTC; CDR3: CASSEFGRTGGPYEQYF
length: 13; J: TRBJ2-7; D: -; V: TRBV5-6; size: -; DNA: TGTGCCAGCAGCTTGGGGAGGGTCGACGAGCAGTACTTC; CDR3: CASSLGRVDEQYF
length: 16; J: TRBJ1-1; D: TRBD1; V: TRBV5-1; size: few; DNA: TGCGCCAGCAGCGCCCAAAACAGGGGAATGAACACTGAAGCTTTCTTT; CDR3: CASSAQNRGMNTEAFF
length: 16; J: TRBJ2-2; D: TRBD2; V: TRBV7-2; size: -; DNA: TGTGCCAGCAGCTCGGGACTAGCATCGAACACCGGGGAGCTGTTTTTT; CDR3: CASSSGLASNTGELFF
length: 15; J: TRBJ2-2; D: TRBD2; V: TRBV7-2; size: -; DNA: TGTGCCAGCAGCCGGGGGGGGACCAACACCGGGGAGCTGTTTTTT; CDR3: CASSRGGTNTGELFF
length: 16; J: TRBJ2-2; D: -; V: TRBV11-3; size: few; DNA: TGTGCCAGCAGCTTGAGGTTAGAGCGAGCCACCGGGGAGCTGTTTTTT; CDR3: CASSLRLERATGELFF
length: 15; J: TRBJ1-6; D: -; V: TRBV4-3; size: few; DNA: TGCGCCAGCAGCCAAGATCCACAGAGTAATTCACCCCTCCACTTT; CDR3: CASSQDPQSNSPLHF
length: 12; J: TRBJ2-3; D: -; V: TRBV10-2; size: -; DNA: TGCGCCAGCGGGGGGGCCACAGATACGCAGTATTTT; CDR3: CASGGATDTQYF
length: 15; J: TRBJ2-1; D: -; V: TRBV9; size: -; DNA: TGTGCCAGCAGCGTAGGGACAGCCTCCTACAATGAGCAGTTCTTC; CDR3: CASSVGTASYNEQFF
length: 14; J: TRBJ1-2; D: TRBD1; V: TRBV6-1; size: -; DNA: TGTGCCAGCAAATGGCAGGGGGCTGACTATGGCTACACCTTC; CDR3: CASKWQGADYGYTF
length: 14; J: TRBJ1-2; D: -; V: TRBV6-5; size: -; DNA: TGTGCCAGCAGTTCCTACGGGGGGAAGTATGGCTACACCTTC; CDR3: CASSSYGGKYGYTF
length: 17; J: TRBJ2-7; D: TRBD2; V: TRBV19; size: -; DNA: TGTGCCAGTAGTTTTAGTACCGGACTAGCGGGAGCCTACGAGCAGTACTTC; CDR3: CASSFSTGLAGAYEQYF
length: 12; J: TRBJ2-7; D: -; V: TRBV5-4; size: once; DNA: TGTGCCAGCAGAGAAGGACAAGACGAGCAGTACTTC; CDR3: CASREGQDEQYF
length: 14; J: TRBJ2-7; D: TRBD1; V: TRBV9; size: -; DNA: TGTGCCAGCAGCGTAGGGACAGGGCTATACGAGCAGTACTTC; CDR3: CASSVGTGLYEQYF
length: 14; J: TRBJ1-2; D: -; V: TRBV19; size: once; DNA: TGTGCCAGTAGTATTACCCCGGAGCTCTATGGCTACACCTTC; CDR3: CASSITPELYGYTF
length: 14; J: TRBJ2-2; D: -; V: TRBV7-9; size: -; DNA: TGTGCCAGCAGCACCAGACAGGTTTCCGGGGAGCTGTTTTTT; CDR3: CASSTRQVSGELFF